These 27 T cell receptor beta chains were sequenced from one sample in a study of blood T cell repertoires in COVID-19 (dated by TCRdb to 2020 to 2021). Libraries were built with the immunoSEQ multiplex PCR assay. As stored in TCRdb, this immuneACCESS dataset retains in-frame rearrangements with V and J assigned. A fraction of the clones does not appear; measured against another copy, unresolved V genes explain less than half of the discrepancy, and the remainder lacks a known reason. This sample has around 170,000 clones in its table, and 81% of those were observed once. In total, the top ten clones hold about 11% of the sample. Sequencing input: peripheral blood. These receptors originate from a woman aged 80 or older with COVID-19, enrolled during active disease.

The chain combines TRBV9 with TRBJ2-5; the D gene is possibly TRBD2 (6 bases). Trimming stripped 4 bases from V and 4 bases from J, with 8 bases between. Germline V lookup: CDR1 SGDLS, CDR2 YYNGEE. The CDR3 length is 12 residues. The CDR3 sequence is CASSPGGETQYF. The CDR3 nucleotides read TGTGCCAGCAGCCCCGGGGGAGAGACCCAGTACTTC.

This sequence joins TRBV5-1 and TRBJ1-1; 10 nucleotides align to TRBD1. The germline V gene encodes CDR1 SGHRS and CDR2 YFSETQ. The CDR3 has 14 residues. With V trimmed by 4 bases and J by 4 bases, 4 bases remained unmatched. The CDR3 nucleotides are TGCGCCAGCAGCACCGGACAGGGGGGCACTGAAGCTTTCTTT. Translating gives CASSTGQGGTEAFF.

The chain recombines TRBV6-6 with TRBJ2-1; 7 bases are a match to TRBD2. The germline V gene encodes CDR1 MNHNY and CDR2 SVGAGI (reference sequence). The CDR3 runs to 16 residues. The ends lost 2 bases at V and 0 bases at J; junction bases unmatched: 4. CDR3 amino acids: CASSYTTSSSYNEQFF. For the CDR3, the DNA is TGTGCCAGCAGTTACACGACTAGCAGCTCCTACAATGAGCAGTTCTTC.

The chain carries TRBV5-4 and TRBJ2-1, with a weak D call TRBD2 (7 bases). From germline, CDR1 is SGHNT and CDR2 YYREEE (reference sequence). The germline V and J ends were trimmed by 4 bases and 1 base, with 15 bases remaining between them. The CDR3 runs to 16 residues. The chain's CDR3 is CASSTWEGESYNEQFF. Written as DNA, the CDR3 is TGTGCCAGCAGCACGTGGGAGGGGGAGTCCTACAATGAGCAGTTCTTC.

The chain links TRBV10-3 to TRBJ2-7; 7 bases agree with TRBD1. Germline CDR1 and CDR2: ENHRY and SYGVKD. CDR3 length: 15 amino acids. The V segment lost 4 bases and the J segment 3 bases; nucleotides outside the gene matches: 9. CDR3 DNA sequence: TGTGCCATCAGTGCTCGGGACAGACCGATCTACGAGCAGTACTTC. This gives the protein CAISARDRPIYEQYF.

The chain's CDR3 is CASSSERGGVGNEQFF. The CDR3 region has the DNA TGCGCCAGCAGCTCGGAGCGGGGGGGAGTGGGAAATGAGCAGTTCTTC. V and J are TRBV5-1 and TRBJ2-1; 10 bases map to TRBD2. The V gene's germline CDR1 is SGHRS and CDR2 YFSETQ. Germline trimming cut 3 bases from V and 7 bases from J; bases unmatched to any gene: 10. The CDR3 extends over 16 amino acids.

V and J are TRBV11-3 and TRBJ2-2, with 8 bases aligning to TRBD1. Germline CDR1 SGHNT, CDR2 YENEEA. V lost 6 bases and J lost 5; bases outside the gene matches: 11. This CDR3 has 16 residues. The CDR3, as DNA: TGTGCCAGCAGTATGATTGGACAGGGAAGTACCGGGGAGCTGTTTTTT. It yields the protein CASSMIGQGSTGELFF.

The chain carries TRBV4-1 and TRBJ1-4, with TRBD1 as a possible D gene (5 bases). The length of the CDR3 is 16 residues. V lost 1 base and J 8 bases, leaving 17 bases between the germline ends. Germline V gene sequence: CDR1 MGHRA, CDR2 YSYEKL. CDR3 protein: CASSQVGPSGGEKLFF. The CDR3 coding sequence is TGCGCCAGCAGCCAAGTGGGGCCCAGTGGAGGGGAAAAACTGTTTTTT.

V is TRBV4-2 and J is TRBJ2-2; D gene uncertain. Per the germline V gene, CDR1 is LGHNA and CDR2 is YNFKEQ. The CDR3 consists of 15 residues. V lost 3 bases and J 2 bases, leaving 10 bases between the germline ends. The CDR3 DNA sequence: TGTGCCAGCAGCCATCGAGTGGGCAACACCGGGGAGCTGTTTTTT. Translation gives CASSHRVGNTGELFF.

V and J are TRBV27 and TRBJ2-5, with D perhaps matching TRBD1 (7 bases). Trimming stripped 4 bases from V and 5 bases from J, with 17 bases between. The CDR3 is 15 residues long. The germline gives CDR1 MNHEY, CDR2 SMNVEV (reference sequence). The CDR3 reads CASSSTGSGVETQYF. The CDR3, as DNA: TGTGCCAGCAGTTCGACAGGGTCGGGGGTGGAGACCCAGTACTTC.

The count of this clone is one. This chain links TRBV4-1 with TRBJ2-5; possibly TRBD2 for D (5 bases). The V gene lost 0 bases and the J gene lost 3 bases, with 8 bases spanning the gap. The CDR3 has 14 residues. Germline assignment: CDR1 MGHRA and CDR2 YSYEKL. The CDR3, as DNA: TGCGCCAGCAGCCAAGAGGAGAGGGAAGAGACCCAGTACTTC. It yields the protein CASSQEEREETQYF.

The chain combines TRBV4-2 with TRBJ1-6; TRBD1 is a possible D gene (5 bases). Trimming took off 0 bases at V and 8 bases at J, with 11 bases between the two ends. Germline V lookup: CDR1 LGHNA, CDR2 YNFKEQ. The CDR3 totals 15 residues. The CDR3 DNA sequence: TGTGCCAGCAGCCAAGATGGGGCAGGTGATTCACCCCTCCACTTT. Translated: CASSQDGAGDSPLHF.

This sequence joins TRBV11-3 and TRBJ2-7; 7 bases are a match to TRBD1. The CDR3 loop spans 16 amino acids. V lost 4 bases and J lost 4; bases outside the gene matches: 13. Germline loops: CDR1 SGHNT, CDR2 YENEEA. CDR3 region: CASSSSDRPNPYEQYF. CDR3 bases: TGTGCCAGCAGCTCGTCGGACAGGCCAAATCCTTACGAGCAGTACTTC.

The rearrangement uses TRBV15 and TRBJ1-5; D remains unclear. The CDR3 sequence is 13 residues long. V dropped 5 bases and J dropped 5 bases, with 10 bases sitting between them. CDR1 LNHNV and CDR2 YYDKDF come from the germline V gene (reference sequence). CDR3 in amino acids: CATSATTYQPQHF. DNA of the CDR3: TGTGCCACCAGCGCCACCACATATCAGCCCCAGCATTTT. The complete variable domain, with remaining parts taken from reference TRBV15 and TRBJ1-5, reads DAMVIQNPRYQVTQFGKPVTLSCSQTLNHNVMYWYQQKSSQAPKLLFHYYDKDFNNEADTPDNFQSRRPNTSFCFLDIRSPGLGDTAMYLCATSATTYQPQHFGDGTRLSIL.

This chain uses TRBV2 with TRBJ1-2; 8 bases align to TRBD1. The length of the CDR3 is 14 residues. Germline V CDR1 and CDR2: SNHLY, FYNNEI. The ends lost 7 bases at V and 4 bases at J; junction bases unmatched: 8. This CDR3 reads CASILTGAIYGYTF. The CDR3 DNA is TGTGCCAGCATTTTGACAGGGGCGATCTATGGCTACACCTTC.

The J gene is TRBJ2-1, the V gene TRBV4-1; 13 nucleotides line up with TRBD2. Trimming took 3 bases from V and 8 from J; bases not matched to a gene: 7. Looked up from germline, CDR1 is MGHRA and CDR2 is YSYEKL. The CDR3 spans 16 residues. CDR3 amino acids: CASSQRTSGRWDEQFF. DNA of the CDR3: TGCGCCAGCAGCCAGAGGACTAGCGGGAGATGGGATGAGCAGTTCTTC.

The J gene is TRBJ2-2, the V gene TRBV5-1; no definite D call. Between the trimmed V and J ends, which lost 5 bases and 0 bases, there was a span of 14 bases. Germline CDR1 and CDR2: SGHRS and YFSETQ. The CDR3 contains 16 residues. CDR3 protein: CASSSQTFANTGELFF. For the CDR3, the DNA is TGCGCCAGCAGTTCGCAGACTTTCGCGAACACCGGGGAGCTGTTTTTT.

The genes are TRBV15 and TRBJ1-1; TRBD1 aligns across 7 bases. In germline, CDR1 is LNHNV, CDR2 YYDKDF (reference sequence). V lost 4 bases to trimming and J lost 10 bases; unmatched junction nucleotides: 9. The CDR3 length is 13 residues. Here the CDR3 reads CATSTGRGQRAFF. The CDR3 nucleotides are TGTGCCACCAGCACCGGAAGGGGACAGAGAGCTTTCTTT.

The chain is built from TRBV10-3 and TRBJ2-1; TRBD2 matches 12 bases. The CDR3 has 18 residues. Germline V gene data show CDR1 as ENHRY and CDR2 as SYGVKD. Germline trimming cut 0 bases from V and 10 bases from J; bases unmatched to any gene: 13. CDR3 loop: CAISESISGLAGGNEQFF. In DNA, the CDR3 is TGTGCCATCAGTGAGTCGATATCCGGGCTAGCGGGAGGGAACGAGCAGTTCTTC.

This chain links TRBV11-1 with TRBJ2-3; TRBD2 is a possible D gene (6 bases). Germline values: CDR1 SGHAT, CDR2 FQDESV (reference sequence). The CDR3 covers 14 residues. Trimming shortened V by 4 bases and J by 4 bases, and 12 bases separated the two germline ends. CDR3 amino acids: CASSSGTSPDTQYF. DNA of the CDR3: TGTGCCAGCAGCTCCGGGACTTCCCCAGATACGCAGTATTTT. The full variable domain, rest sourced from reference TRBV11-1 and TRBJ2-3, is EAEVAQSPRYKITEKSQAVAFWCDPISGHATLYWYRQILGQGPELLVQFQDESVVDDSQLPKDRFSAERLKGVDSTLKIQPAELGDSAMYLCASSSGTSPDTQYFGPGTRLTVL.

With regard to this clone: Other nucleotide sequences in the sample specify the same CDR3. The chain is built from TRBV19 and TRBJ1-5; 9 bases line up with TRBD1. The germline V gene encodes CDR1 LNHDA and CDR2 SQIVND (reference sequence). CDR3 size: 13 residues. Trimming at V came to 6 bases and at J to 7 bases, leaving 4 bases not matched to a gene. CDR3 amino acids: CASSTGGRQPQHF. The CDR3 DNA reads as TGTGCCAGTAGCACAGGGGGCAGACAGCCCCAGCATTTT.

The chain has TRBV19 and TRBJ2-7; D is perhaps TRBD1 (6 bases). CDR3 length: 13 residues. Germline CDR1 and CDR2: LNHDA and SQIVND (reference sequence). Trimming took off 6 bases at V and 1 base at J, with 10 bases between the two ends. The CDR3 loop reads CASSETGSYEQYF. In DNA form, the CDR3 reads TGTGCCAGTAGCGAAACAGGGTCCTACGAGCAGTACTTC.

The chain recombines TRBV19 with TRBJ1-2; TRBD1 matches 7 bases. The germline CDR1 and CDR2 sequences are LNHDA and SQIVND (reference sequence). This CDR3 spans 15 amino acids. V was clipped by 4 bases and J by 3 bases; unmatched bases: 8. The CDR3 DNA is TGTGCCAGTAGTACCGGACTCGACAGGGACTATGGCTACACCTTC. Translated, it gives CASSTGLDRDYGYTF.

The chain employs TRBV4-1 and TRBJ1-4, with 8 nucleotides matching TRBD1. The CDR3 sequence is 13 residues long. Per germline, CDR1 MGHRA and CDR2 YSYEKL. J lost 11 bases, V lost 4 bases, and 6 bases had no gene match. CDR3 nucleotide sequence: TGCGCCAGCAGCCTCGACAGGGGATCCAAACTGTTTTTT. This codes for CASSLDRGSKLFF.

As regards this clone: At one boundary the junction diverges from the germline segment, which might be a read error. The chain links TRBV4-2 to TRBJ2-3; 9 bases line up with TRBD2. CDR3 length: 21 residues. CDR1 is LGHNA, CDR2 YNFKEQ, per germline. The CDR3 sequence: CASSQNSPGASGMWGTDTQYF. The CDR3 DNA reads as TGTGCCAGCAGCCAAAATTCCCCCGGGGCTAGCGGGATGTGGGGCACCGATACGCAGTATTTT.

This clone was observed a handful of times. The chain uses TRBV29-1 and TRBJ2-3, with 10 bases lining up with TRBD2. With V trimmed by 1 base and J by 1 base, 2 bases remained unmatched. The CDR3 runs 15 residues. Germline assignment: CDR1 SQVTM and CDR2 ANQGSEA. The CDR3 region has the DNA TGCAGCGTTGAAGGCGGGACTAGCGGCACAGATACGCAGTATTTT. The encoded protein is CSVEGGTSGTDTQYF.

The chain is built from TRBV7-9 and TRBJ1-2; D gene ambiguous. The CDR3 is 14 amino acids. CDR1 and CDR2 from the germline V gene are SEHNR and FQNEAQ (reference sequence). Trimming left V 1 base short and J 8 bases short, with 14 bases between. Here the CDR3 reads CASSLVGLPGGYTF. CDR3 DNA sequence: TGTGCCAGCAGCTTAGTGGGCCTCCCTGGGGGCTACACCTTC.